This TCR beta chain stems from a study of monozygotic twins with inflammatory bowel disease. Findings and limits, study-wide: Between concordant and discordant twins, repertoire similarity failed to differ, a result that limited power may explain.

With the 5' RACE reads reprocessed, TCRdb shows one record per CDR3 protein and no DNA. The sample's table shows 330,000 or so distinct CDR3 sequences. One blood sample of 2.5 ml was taken from each donor. Concerning this clonotype itself: Antigen unknown.

Per germline, CDR1 MNHEY and CDR2 SMNVEV (reference sequence). The CDR3 is 15 residues long. The sample consisted of blood. The gene calls are TRBV27 and TRBJ2-3; the TCRdb call, TRBD1, lacks DNA for checking. This TCR was recovered from a human donor with ulcerative colitis or Crohn's disease, or a healthy co-twin of an affected twin (not recorded which). CDR3: CASGPGQSRTDTQYF.